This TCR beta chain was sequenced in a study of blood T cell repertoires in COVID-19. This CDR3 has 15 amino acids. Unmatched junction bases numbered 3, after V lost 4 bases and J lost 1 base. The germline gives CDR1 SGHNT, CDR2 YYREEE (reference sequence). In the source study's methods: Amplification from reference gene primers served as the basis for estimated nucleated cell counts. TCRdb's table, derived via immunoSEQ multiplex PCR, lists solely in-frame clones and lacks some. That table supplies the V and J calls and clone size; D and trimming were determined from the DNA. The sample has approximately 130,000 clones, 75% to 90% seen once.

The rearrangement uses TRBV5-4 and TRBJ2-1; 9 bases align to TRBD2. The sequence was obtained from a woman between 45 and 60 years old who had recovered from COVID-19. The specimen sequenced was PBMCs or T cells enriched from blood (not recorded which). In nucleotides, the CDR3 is TGTGCCAGCAGCAAGAGCGGGGGGTCCTACAATGAGCAGTTCTTC. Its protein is CASSKSGGSYNEQFF.